The TCR beta chain described here comes from a study of blood T cell repertoires in COVID-19. This CDR3 comprises 13 residues. CDR1 and CDR2 (germline): SGHTS, YDEGEE. Trimming removed 4 bases from V and 1 base from J, with 8 bases in between. In its sample, this clone was seen once. This same CDR3 is encoded by further DNA sequences in the sample. Produced via immunoSEQ multiplex PCR; TCRdb's table is partial and in-frame only. The repertoire holds about 440,000 clones, with about 85% as singletons. The material sequenced was PBMCs or T cells enriched from blood (not recorded which). The chain carries TRBV5-8 and TRBJ1-1; unclear D gene. The sequence was obtained from a woman younger than 35 with acute COVID-19. CDR3 nucleotides: TGTGCCAGCAGCCTAACCGGGAACACTGAAGCTTTCTTT. This gives the protein CASSLTGNTEAFF.